The clone carrying this T cell receptor beta chain was counted a few times. Antigen: not known. Time point: pre-sensitization, week 0. Treatment reported: therapeutic diphenylcyclopropenone sensitization with weekly scalp DPC. This CDR3 has 14 amino acids. V was pared by 6 bases and J by 8 bases, with 16 bases between. The germline V gene has CDR1 SEHNR and CDR2 FQNEAQ (reference sequence). This specimen belongs to a study of human T cells and chemical hapten exposure. Notes on the study in general: Following DPC sensitization, TCRs present above 1 in 1000 frequency showed no change.

Original handling: Between about 20,000 and 750,000 TCRs appeared in each sample, and the median stood at approximately 100,000. TCRdb reanalysed the RACE reads using MiXCR and keeps one entry per CDR3 protein. TCRdb's processing, not the study's, gives the V and J calls here. Of about 300,000 distinct CDR3 sequences detected, around 5.5% appear once; the ten largest clones hold under 9.5%. Specimen: whole blood, collected in connection with sensitization to the hapten diphenylcyclopropenone (DPC). The sequence was obtained from a young woman with alopecia areata. Some clones in this sample may be carry-over from other donors' samples. The chain couples TRBV7-9 to TRBJ1-4; D uncertain. CDR3: CASRPTPGGEKLFF. The CDR3 nucleotides read TGTGCCAGCAGGCCTACCCCAGGAGGCGAAAAACTGTTTTTT.